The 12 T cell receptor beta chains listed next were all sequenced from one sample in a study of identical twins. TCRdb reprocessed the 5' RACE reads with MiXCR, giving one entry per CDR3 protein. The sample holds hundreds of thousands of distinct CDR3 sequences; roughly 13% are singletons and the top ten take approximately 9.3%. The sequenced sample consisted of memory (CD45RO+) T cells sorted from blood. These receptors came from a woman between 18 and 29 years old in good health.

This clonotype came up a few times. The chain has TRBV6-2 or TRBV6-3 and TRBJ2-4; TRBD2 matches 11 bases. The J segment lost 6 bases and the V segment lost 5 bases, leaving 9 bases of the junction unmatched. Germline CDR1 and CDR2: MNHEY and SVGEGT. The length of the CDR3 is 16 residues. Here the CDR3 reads CASSPHVTSGGNIQYF. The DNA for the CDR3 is TGTGCCAGCAGTCCTCACGTAACTAGCGGGGGAAACATTCAGTACTTC.

The DNA of the CDR3 is TGTGCCAGCAGATTCCTCCCGGGACTAGCGGGAGGGCGCGGAGGCAATGAGCAGTTCTTC. Amino acids: CASRFLPGLAGGRGGNEQFF. This chain uses TRBV12-3 or TRBV12-4 with TRBJ2-1; 16 positions agree with TRBD2. The CDR3 covers 20 residues. V dropped 6 bases and J dropped 6; count of bases not matched to a gene: 17.

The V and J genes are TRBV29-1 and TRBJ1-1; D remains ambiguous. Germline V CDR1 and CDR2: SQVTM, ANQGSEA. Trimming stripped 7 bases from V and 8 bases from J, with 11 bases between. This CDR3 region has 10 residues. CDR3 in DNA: TGCAGCGCCGGGTGGGGAGAAGCTTTCTTT. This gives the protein CSAGWGEAFF.

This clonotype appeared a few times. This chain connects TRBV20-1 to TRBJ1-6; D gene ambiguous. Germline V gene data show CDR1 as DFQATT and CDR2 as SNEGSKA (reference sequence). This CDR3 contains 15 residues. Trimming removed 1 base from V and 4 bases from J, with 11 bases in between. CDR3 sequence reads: CSARGEWQYNSPLHF. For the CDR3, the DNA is TGCAGTGCTAGAGGAGAGTGGCAGTATAATTCACCCCTCCACTTT.

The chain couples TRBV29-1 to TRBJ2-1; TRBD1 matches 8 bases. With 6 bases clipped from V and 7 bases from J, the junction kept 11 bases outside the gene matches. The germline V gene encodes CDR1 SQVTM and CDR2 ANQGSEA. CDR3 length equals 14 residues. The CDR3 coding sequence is TGCAGCGTCGCCCGATCCAGGACAGGGAATGAGCAGTTCTTC. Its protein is CSVARSRTGNEQFF.

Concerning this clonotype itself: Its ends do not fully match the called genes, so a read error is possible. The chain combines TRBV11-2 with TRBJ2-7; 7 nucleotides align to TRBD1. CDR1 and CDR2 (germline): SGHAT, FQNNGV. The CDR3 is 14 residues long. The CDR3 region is CASSLEGQTLPRYF. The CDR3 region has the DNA TGTGCCAGCAGCCTAGAGGGACAGACCCTACCCCGGTACTTC.

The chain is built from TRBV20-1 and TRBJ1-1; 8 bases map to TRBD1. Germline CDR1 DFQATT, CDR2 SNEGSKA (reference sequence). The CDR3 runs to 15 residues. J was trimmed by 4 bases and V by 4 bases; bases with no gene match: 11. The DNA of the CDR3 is TGCAGTGCTATCCCCAATACAGGGGGGGGCACTGAAGCTTTCTTT. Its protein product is CSAIPNTGGGTEAFF.

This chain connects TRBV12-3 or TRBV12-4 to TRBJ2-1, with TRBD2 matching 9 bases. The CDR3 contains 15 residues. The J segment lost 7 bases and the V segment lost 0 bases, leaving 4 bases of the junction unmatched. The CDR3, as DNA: TGTGCCAGCAGTTTAGCAGCGGGGGGCCGGAATGAGCAGTTCTTC. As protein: CASSLAAGGRNEQFF.

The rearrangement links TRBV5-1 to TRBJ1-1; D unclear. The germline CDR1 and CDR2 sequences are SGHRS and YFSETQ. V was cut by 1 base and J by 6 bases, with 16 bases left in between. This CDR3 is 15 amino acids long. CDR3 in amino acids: CASSLTRLWSSEAFF. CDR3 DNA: TGCGCCAGCAGCTTGACCCGACTCTGGTCCTCTGAAGCTTTCTTT.

The CDR3 spells CASSGLSGRAADTQYF. The CDR3 DNA reads as TGCGCCAGCAGTGGGCTTAGCGGGAGGGCTGCAGATACGCAGTATTTT. The rearrangement uses TRBV10-2 and TRBJ2-3; 11 nucleotides match TRBD2. V was clipped by 4 bases and J by 4 bases; unmatched bases: 7. This CDR3 is built from 16 residues. In germline, CDR1 is WSHSY, CDR2 SAAADI.

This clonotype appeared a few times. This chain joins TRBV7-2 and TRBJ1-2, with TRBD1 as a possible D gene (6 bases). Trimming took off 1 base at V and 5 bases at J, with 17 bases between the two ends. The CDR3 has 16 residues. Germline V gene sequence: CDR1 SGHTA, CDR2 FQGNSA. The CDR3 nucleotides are TGTGCCAGCAGCTTAGTCCCGCGGGGGCGAGGTTATGGCTACACCTTC. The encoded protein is CASSLVPRGRGYGYTF.

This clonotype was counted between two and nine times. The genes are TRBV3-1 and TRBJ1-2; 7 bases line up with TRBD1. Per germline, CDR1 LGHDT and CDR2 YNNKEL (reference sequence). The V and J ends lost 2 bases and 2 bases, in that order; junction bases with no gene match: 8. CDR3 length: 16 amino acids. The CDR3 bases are TGTGCCAGCAGCCAAACACCCGGGACAGCGAACTATGGCTACACCTTC. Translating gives CASSQTPGTANYGYTF.